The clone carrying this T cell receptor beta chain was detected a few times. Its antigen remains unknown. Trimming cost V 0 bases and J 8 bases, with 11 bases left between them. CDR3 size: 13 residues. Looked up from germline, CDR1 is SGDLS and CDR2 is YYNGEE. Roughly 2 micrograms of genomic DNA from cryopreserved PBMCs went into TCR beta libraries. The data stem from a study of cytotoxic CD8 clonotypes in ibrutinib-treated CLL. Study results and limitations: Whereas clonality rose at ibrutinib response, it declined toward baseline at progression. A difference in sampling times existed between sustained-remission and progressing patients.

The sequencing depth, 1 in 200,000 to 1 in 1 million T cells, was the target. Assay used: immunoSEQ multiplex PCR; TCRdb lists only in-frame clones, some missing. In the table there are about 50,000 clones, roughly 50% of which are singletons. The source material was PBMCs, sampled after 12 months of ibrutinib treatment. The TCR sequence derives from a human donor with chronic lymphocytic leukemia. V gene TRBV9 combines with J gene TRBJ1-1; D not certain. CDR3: CASSVVGNFEAFF. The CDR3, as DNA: TGTGCCAGCAGCGTAGTAGGGAATTTCGAAGCTTTCTTT.